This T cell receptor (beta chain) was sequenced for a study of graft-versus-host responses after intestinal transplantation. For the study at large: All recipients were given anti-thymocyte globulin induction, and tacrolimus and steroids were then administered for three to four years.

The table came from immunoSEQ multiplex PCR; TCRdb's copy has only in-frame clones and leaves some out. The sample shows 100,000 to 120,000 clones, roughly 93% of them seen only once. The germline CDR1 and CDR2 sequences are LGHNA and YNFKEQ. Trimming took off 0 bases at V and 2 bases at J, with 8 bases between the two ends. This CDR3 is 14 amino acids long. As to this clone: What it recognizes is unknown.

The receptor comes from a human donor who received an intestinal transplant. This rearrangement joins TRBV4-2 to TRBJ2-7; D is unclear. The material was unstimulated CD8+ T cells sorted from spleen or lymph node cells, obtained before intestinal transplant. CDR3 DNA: TGTGCCAGCAGCCAAGACCTCGGCCCCTACGAGCAGTACTTC. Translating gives CASSQDLGPYEQYF.